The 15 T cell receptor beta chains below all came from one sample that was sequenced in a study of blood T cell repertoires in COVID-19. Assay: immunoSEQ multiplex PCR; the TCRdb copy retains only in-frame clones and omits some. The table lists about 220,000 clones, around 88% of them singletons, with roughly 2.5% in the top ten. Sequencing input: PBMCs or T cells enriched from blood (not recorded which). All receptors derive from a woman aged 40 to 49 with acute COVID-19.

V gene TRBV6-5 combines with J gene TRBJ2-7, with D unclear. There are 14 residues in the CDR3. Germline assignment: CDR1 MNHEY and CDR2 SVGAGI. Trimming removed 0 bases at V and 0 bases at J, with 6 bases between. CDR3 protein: CASSYSPDSYEQYF. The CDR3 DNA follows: TGTGCCAGCAGTTACTCGCCAGACTCCTACGAGCAGTACTTC.

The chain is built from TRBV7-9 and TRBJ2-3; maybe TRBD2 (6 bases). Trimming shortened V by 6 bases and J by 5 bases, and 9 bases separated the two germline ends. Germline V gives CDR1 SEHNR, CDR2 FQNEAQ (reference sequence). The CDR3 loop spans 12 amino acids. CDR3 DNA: TGTGCCAGCAGGCCGGAGGGAGATACGCAGTATTTT. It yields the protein CASRPEGDTQYF.

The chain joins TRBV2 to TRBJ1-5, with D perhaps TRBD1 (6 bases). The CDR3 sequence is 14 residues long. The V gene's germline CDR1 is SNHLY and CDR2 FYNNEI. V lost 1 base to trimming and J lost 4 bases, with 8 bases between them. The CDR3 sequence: CASSEDRANQPQHF. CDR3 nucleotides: TGTGCCAGCAGTGAAGACAGGGCTAATCAGCCCCAGCATTTT.

CDR3 region: CASTPGGVEAFF. The CDR3 coding sequence is TGTGCCAGCACCCCTGGGGGCGTTGAAGCTTTCTTT. The chain recombines TRBV7-9 with TRBJ1-1; a possible D gene is TRBD1 (6 bases). The V gene lost 7 bases and the J gene lost 7 bases, with 13 bases spanning the gap. The CDR3 length is 12 residues. CDR1 is SEHNR, CDR2 FQNEAQ, per germline (reference sequence). Full variable domain (missing parts from reference TRBV7-9 and TRBJ1-1): DTGVSQNPRHKITKRGQNVTFRCDPISEHNRLYWYRQTLGQGPEFLTYFQNEAQLEKSRLLSDRFSAERPKGSFSTLEIQRTEQGDSAMYLCASTPGGVEAFFGQGTRLTVV.

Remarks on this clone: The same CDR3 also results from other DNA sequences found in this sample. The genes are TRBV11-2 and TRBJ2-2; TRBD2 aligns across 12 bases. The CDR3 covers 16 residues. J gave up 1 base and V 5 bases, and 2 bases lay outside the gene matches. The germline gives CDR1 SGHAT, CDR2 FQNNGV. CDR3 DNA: TGTGCCAGCAGCCTACTAGCGGGGGGGAACACCGGGGAGCTGTTTTTT. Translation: CASSLLAGGNTGELFF.

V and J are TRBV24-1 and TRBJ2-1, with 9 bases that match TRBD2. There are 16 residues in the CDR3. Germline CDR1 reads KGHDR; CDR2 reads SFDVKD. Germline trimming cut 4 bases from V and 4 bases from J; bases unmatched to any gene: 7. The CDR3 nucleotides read TGTGCCACCAGTGACCCGACTAGCGGAAAGTACAATGAGCAGTTCTTC. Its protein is CATSDPTSGKYNEQFF.

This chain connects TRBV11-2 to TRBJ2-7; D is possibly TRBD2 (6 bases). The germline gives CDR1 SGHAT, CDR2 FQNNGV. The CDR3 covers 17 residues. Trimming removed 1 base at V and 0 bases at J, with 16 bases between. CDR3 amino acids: CASSLGWDFTSSYEQYF. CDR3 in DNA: TGTGCCAGCAGCTTAGGATGGGACTTCACTAGCTCCTACGAGCAGTACTTC.

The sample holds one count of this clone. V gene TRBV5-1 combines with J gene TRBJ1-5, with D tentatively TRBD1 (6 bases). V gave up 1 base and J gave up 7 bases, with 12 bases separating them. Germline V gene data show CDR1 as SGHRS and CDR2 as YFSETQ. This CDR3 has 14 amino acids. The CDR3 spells CASSLTGYGQPQHF. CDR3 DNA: TGCGCCAGCAGCTTGACAGGGTACGGACAGCCCCAGCATTTT.

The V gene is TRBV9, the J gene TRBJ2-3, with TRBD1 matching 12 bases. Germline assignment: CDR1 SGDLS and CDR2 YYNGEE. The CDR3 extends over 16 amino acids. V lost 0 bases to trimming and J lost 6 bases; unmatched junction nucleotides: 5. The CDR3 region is CASSVGDRGRFDTQYF. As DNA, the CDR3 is TGTGCCAGCAGCGTAGGGGACAGGGGGCGTTTTGATACGCAGTATTTT.

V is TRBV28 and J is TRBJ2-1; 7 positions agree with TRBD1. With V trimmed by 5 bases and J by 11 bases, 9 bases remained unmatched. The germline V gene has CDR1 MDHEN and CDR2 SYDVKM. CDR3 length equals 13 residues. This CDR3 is CASSTQGQTKQFF. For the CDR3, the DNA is TGTGCCAGCAGTACTCAGGGACAGACGAAGCAGTTCTTC. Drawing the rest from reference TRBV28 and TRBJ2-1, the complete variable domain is DVKVTQSSRYLVKRTGEKVFLECVQDMDHENMFWYRQDPGLGLRLIYFSYDVKMKEKGDIPEGYSVSREKKERFSLILESASTNQTSMYLCASSTQGQTKQFFGPGTRLTVL.

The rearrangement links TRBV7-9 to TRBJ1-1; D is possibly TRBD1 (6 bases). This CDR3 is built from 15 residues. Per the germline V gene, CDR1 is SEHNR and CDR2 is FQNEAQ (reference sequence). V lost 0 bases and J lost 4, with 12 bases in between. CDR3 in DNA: TGTGCCAGCAGCTTAGCTGCAGGGGTGGTCACTGAAGCTTTCTTT. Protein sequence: CASSLAAGVVTEAFF.

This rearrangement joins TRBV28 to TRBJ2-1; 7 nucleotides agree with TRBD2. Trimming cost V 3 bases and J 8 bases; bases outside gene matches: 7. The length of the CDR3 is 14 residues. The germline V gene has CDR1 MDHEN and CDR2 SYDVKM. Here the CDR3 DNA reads TGTGCCAGCAGTTTTCGTTGGGGGGGGGATGAGCAGTTCTTC. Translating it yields CASSFRWGGDEQFF.

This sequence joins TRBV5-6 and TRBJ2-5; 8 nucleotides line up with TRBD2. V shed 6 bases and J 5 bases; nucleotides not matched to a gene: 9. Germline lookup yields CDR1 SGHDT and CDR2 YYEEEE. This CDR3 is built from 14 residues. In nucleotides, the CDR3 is TGTGCCAGCACCCGGGAGGGCACTTTGGAGACCCAGTACTTC. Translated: CASTREGTLETQYF.

The CDR3 sequence is CASSPGTAGGVYGYTF. CDR3 in DNA: TGTGCCAGCAGCCCAGGGACAGCCGGGGGGGTATATGGCTACACCTTC. This sequence joins TRBV27 and TRBJ1-2; 7 bases agree with TRBD1. CDR1 MNHEY and CDR2 SMNVEV come from the germline V gene (reference sequence). This CDR3 contains 16 residues. The trim removed 6 bases at V and 5 bases at J, leaving 15 bases unmatched.

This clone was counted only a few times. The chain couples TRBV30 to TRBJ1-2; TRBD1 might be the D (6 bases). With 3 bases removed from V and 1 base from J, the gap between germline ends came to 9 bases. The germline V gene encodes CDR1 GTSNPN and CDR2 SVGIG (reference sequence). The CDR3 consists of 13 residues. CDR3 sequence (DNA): TGTGCCTGGAGGGACAGCCATAACTATGGCTACACCTTC. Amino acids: CAWRDSHNYGYTF. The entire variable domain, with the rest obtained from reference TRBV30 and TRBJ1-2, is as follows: SQTIHQWPATLVQPVGSPLSLECTVEGTSNPNLYWYRQAAGRGLQLLFYSVGIGQISSEVPQNLSASRPQDRQFILSSKKLLLSDSGFYLCAWRDSHNYGYTFGSGTRLTVV.